There are a few counts of the clone carrying this T cell receptor beta chain. Specified time point: pre-sensitization, week 0. Noted treatment: therapeutic diphenylcyclopropenone sensitization with weekly scalp DPC. This record belongs to a study of human T cells and chemical hapten exposure. A single record per CDR3 protein comes from TCRdb applying MiXCR to the RACE reads. The sample lists 300,000 to 450,000 distinct CDR3 sequences, approximately 5.1% occurring once. Trimming took 5 bases from V and 0 from J, leaving 15 bases between them. The length of the CDR3 is 16 residues. Germline CDR1 reads MNHEY; CDR2 reads SMNVEV (reference sequence).

The material sequenced was whole blood, taken in connection with sensitization to the hapten diphenylcyclopropenone (DPC). The TCR originated in a woman aged 45-60 years with alopecia areata. Some clones in this sample may be carry-over from other donors' samples. The chain recombines TRBV27 with TRBJ2-3, with D possibly matching TRBD1 (5 bases). The CDR3 region has the DNA TGTGCCAGCAGTCCGCAGATCAGGGTTAGCACAGATACGCAGTATTTT. Translating it yields CASSPQIRVSTDTQYF.